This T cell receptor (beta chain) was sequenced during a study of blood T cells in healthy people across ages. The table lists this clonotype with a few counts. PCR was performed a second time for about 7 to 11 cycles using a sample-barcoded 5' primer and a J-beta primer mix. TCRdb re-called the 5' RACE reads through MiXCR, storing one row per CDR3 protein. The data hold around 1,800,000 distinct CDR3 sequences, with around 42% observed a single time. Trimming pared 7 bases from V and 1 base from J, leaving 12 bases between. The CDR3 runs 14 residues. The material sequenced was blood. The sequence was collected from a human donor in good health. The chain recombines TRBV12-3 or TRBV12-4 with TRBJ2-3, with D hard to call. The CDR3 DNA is TGTGCCAGCACCCTCCTCGACCGCACAGATACGCAGTATTTT. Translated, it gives CASTLLDRTDTQYF.